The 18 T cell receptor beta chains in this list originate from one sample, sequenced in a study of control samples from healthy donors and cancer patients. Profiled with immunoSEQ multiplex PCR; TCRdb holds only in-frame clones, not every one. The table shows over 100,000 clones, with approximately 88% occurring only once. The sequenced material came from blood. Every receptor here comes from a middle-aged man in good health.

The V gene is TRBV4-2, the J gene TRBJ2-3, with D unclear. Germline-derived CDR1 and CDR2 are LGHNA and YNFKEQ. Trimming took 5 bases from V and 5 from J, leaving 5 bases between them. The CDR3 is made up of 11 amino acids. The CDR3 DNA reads TGTGCCAGCAGCTTCTTAGATACGCAGTATTTT. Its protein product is CASSFLDTQYF.

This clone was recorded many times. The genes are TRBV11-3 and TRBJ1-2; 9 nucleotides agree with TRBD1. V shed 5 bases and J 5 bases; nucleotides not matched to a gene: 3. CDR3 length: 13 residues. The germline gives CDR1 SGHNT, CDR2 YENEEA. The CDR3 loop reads CASSTQGAYGYTF. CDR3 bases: TGTGCCAGCAGCACACAGGGGGCATATGGCTACACCTTC.

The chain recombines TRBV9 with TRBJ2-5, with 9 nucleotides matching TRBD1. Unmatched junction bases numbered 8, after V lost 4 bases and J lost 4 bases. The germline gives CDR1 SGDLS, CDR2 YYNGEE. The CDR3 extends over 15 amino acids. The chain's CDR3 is CASSPGQGGPETQYF. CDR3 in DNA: TGTGCCAGCAGCCCGGGACAGGGCGGGCCAGAGACCCAGTACTTC.

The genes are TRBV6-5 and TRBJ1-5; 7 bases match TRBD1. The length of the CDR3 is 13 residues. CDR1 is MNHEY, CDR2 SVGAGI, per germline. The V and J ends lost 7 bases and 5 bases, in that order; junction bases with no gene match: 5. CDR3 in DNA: TGTGCCAGCACAGGACAGGCGGATCAGCCCCAGCATTTT. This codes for CASTGQADQPQHF.

The CDR3 loop is CASSVAGGPRETQYF. CDR3 coding DNA: TGTGCCAGCAGCGTGGCAGGGGGCCCTCGGGAGACCCAGTACTTC. This rearrangement joins TRBV9 to TRBJ2-5; TRBD1 aligns across 8 bases. The CDR3 length is 15 residues. Germline assignment: CDR1 SGDLS and CDR2 YYNGEE. J was trimmed by 5 bases and V by 2 bases; bases with no gene match: 8.

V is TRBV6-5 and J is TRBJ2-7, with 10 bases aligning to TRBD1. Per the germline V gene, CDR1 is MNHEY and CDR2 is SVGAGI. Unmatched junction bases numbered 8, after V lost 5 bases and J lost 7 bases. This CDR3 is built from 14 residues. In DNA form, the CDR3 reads TGTGCCAGCAGTCCAAGACAGGGGGCGGGGGAGCAGTACTTC. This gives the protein CASSPRQGAGEQYF.

The CDR3 spells CASRYRGSTNEKLFF. The DNA of the CDR3 is TGTGCCAGCAGGTATCGGGGTTCAACTAATGAAAAACTGTTTTTT. The chain has TRBV27 and TRBJ1-4; D is undetermined. The germline V gene encodes CDR1 MNHEY and CDR2 SMNVEV (reference sequence). The CDR3 is 15 residues long. Deletions cut 6 bases from V and 0 bases from J, with 11 bases between.

CDR3 nucleotide sequence: TGTGCCAGCAGCTTCGGGACAGGCGGTGAAAAACTGTTTTTT. Protein: CASSFGTGGEKLFF. V is TRBV7-9 and J is TRBJ1-4; 8 bases align to TRBD1. The CDR3 totals 14 residues. Germline trimming cut 3 bases from V and 7 bases from J; bases unmatched to any gene: 4. From germline, CDR1 is SEHNR and CDR2 FQNEAQ (reference sequence).

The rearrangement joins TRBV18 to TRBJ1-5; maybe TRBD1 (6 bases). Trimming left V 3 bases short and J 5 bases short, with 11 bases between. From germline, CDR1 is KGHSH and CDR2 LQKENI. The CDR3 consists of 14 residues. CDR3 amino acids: CASSPGGGDQPQHF. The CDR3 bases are TGTGCCAGCTCACCGGGTGGGGGCGATCAGCCCCAGCATTTT.

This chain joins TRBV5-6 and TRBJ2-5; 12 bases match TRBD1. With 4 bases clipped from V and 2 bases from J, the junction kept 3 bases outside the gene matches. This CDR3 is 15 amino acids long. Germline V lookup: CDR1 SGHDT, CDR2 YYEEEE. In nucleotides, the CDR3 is TGTGCCAGCAGCGGGACAGGGGGCAGACAAGAGACCCAGTACTTC. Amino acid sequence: CASSGTGGRQETQYF.

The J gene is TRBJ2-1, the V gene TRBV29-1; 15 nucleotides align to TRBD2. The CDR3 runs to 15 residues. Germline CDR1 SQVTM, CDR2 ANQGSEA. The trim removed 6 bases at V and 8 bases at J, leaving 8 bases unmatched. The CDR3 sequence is CSVTSGTSGGYEQFF. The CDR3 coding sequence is TGCAGCGTCACCTCAGGGACTAGCGGGGGGTATGAGCAGTTCTTC.

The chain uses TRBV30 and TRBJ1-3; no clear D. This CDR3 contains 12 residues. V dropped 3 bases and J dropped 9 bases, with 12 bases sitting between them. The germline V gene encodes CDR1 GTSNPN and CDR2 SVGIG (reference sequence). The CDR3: CAWSQYRGTIYF. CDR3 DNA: TGTGCCTGGAGCCAATATCGGGGCACCATATATTTT.

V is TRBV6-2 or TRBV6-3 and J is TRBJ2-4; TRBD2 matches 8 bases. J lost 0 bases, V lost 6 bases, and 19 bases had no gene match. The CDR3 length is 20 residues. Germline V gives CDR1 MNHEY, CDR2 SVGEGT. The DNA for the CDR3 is TGTGCCAGCAGCCTCCTTTTGGGGCGGGGGGCCCCCAAAGCCAAAAACATTCAGTACTTC. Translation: CASSLLLGRGAPKAKNIQYF.

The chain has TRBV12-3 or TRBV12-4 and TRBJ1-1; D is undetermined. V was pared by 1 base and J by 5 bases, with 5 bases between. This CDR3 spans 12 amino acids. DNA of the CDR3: TGTGCCAGCAGTTTAGGTCCGACTGAAGCTTTCTTT. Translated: CASSLGPTEAFF.

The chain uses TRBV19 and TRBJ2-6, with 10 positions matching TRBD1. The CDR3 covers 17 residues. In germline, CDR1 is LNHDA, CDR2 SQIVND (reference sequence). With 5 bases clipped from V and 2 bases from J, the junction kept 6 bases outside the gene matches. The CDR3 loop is CASSSAGTGAGANVLTF. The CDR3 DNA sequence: TGTGCCAGTAGTTCTGCCGGGACAGGGGCTGGGGCCAACGTCCTGACTTTC.

CDR3 in amino acids: CASSLVGFNTGELFF. The DNA for the CDR3 is TGTGCCAGCAGCTTAGTTGGGTTTAACACCGGGGAGCTGTTTTTT. V gene TRBV7-2 combines with J gene TRBJ2-2; no definite D call. The CDR3 is 15 amino acids. CDR1 SGHTA and CDR2 FQGNSA come from the germline V gene. V gave up 1 base and J gave up 2 bases, with 8 bases separating them. The full variable domain, its missing parts supplied by reference TRBV7-2 and TRBJ2-2, is GAGVSQSPSNKVTEKGKDVELRCDPISGHTALYWYRQSLGQGLEFLIYFQGNSAPDKSGLPSDRFSAERTGGSVSTLTIQRTQQEDSAVYLCASSLVGFNTGELFFGEGSRLTVL.

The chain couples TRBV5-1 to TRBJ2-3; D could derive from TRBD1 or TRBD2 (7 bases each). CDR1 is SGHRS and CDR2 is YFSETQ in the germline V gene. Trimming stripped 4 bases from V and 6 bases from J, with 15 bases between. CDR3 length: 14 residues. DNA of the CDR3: TGCGCCAGCAGCCTCAGGGGGGGACTGGATACGCAGTATTTT. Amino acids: CASSLRGGLDTQYF. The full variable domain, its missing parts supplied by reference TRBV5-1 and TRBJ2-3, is KAGVTQTPRYLIKTRGQQVTLSCSPISGHRSVSWYQQTPGQGLQFLFEYFSETQRNKGNFPGRFSGRQFSNSRSEMNVSTLELGDSALYLCASSLRGGLDTQYFGPGTRLTVL.

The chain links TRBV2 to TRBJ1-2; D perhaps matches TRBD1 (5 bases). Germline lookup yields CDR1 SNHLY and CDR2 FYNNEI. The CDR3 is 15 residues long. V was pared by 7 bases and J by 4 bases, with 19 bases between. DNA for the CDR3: TGTGCCAGCACTAAAAGTATAGGGGACCCCTATGGCTACACCTTC. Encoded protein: CASTKSIGDPYGYTF.